This TCR beta chain was observed in a study of cytomegalovirus exposure and HLA in healthy donors. Trimming at V came to 5 bases and at J to 11 bases, leaving 11 bases not matched to a gene. Germline lookup yields CDR1 SGHVS and CDR2 FNYEAQ. This CDR3 contains 14 residues. It was with 60 Vbeta and 13 Jbeta primers that the PCR ran. The assay was immunoSEQ multiplex PCR, and TCRdb's table has in-frame clones only and misses some. This table has around 110,000 clones, roughly 76% appearing once. The sequence was collected from a man aged 18 to 30 in good health and CMV-seronegative. The sequenced sample was PBMCs. The rearrangement joins TRBV7-6 to TRBJ2-2; 7 bases are shared with TRBD2. CDR3 protein: CASSPELARPELFF. CDR3 DNA sequence: TGTGCCAGCAGCCCGGAACTAGCGCGCCCTGAGCTGTTTTTT.